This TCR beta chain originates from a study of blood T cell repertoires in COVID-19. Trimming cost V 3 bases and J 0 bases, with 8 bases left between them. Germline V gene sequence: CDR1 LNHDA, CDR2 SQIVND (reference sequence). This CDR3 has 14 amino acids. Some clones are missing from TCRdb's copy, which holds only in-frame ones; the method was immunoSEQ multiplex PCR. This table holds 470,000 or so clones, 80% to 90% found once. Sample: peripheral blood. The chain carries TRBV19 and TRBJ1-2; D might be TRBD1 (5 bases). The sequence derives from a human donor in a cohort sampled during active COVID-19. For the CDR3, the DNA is TGTGCCAGTAGTATTAGACAGCCTAACTATGGCTACACCTTC. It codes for CASSIRQPNYGYTF. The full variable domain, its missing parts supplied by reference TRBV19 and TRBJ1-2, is DGGITQSPKYLFRKEGQNVTLSCEQNLNHDAMYWYRQDPGQGLRLIYYSQIVNDFQKGDIAEGYSVSREKKESFPLTVTSAQKNPTAFYLCASSIRQPNYGYTFGSGTRLTVV.